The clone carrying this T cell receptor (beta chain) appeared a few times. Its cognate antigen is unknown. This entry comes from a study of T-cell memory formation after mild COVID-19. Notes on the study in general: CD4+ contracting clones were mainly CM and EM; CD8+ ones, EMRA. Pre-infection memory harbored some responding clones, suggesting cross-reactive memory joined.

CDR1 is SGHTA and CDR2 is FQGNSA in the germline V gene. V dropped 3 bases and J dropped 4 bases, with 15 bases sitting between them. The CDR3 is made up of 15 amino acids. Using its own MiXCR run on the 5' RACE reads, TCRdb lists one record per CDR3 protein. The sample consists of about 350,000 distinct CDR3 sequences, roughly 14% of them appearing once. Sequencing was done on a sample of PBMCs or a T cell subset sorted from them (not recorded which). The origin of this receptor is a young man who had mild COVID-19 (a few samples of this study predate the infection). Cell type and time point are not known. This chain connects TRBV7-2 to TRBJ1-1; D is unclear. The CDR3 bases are TGTGCCAGCAGCTTGGATCCAGGATTTCTCACTGAAGCTTTCTTT. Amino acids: CASSLDPGFLTEAFF.